Below are 19 T cell receptor beta chains sequenced from a single sample in a study of monozygotic twins with inflammatory bowel disease (dated by TCRdb to the late 2010s). The protocol used for the library was 5' RACE. Reads for this sample came from an Illumina HiSeq 2500. Reads reprocessed by TCRdb are summarized as one entry per CDR3 protein sequence, and DNA is absent. In this sample's table one finds around 370,000 distinct CDR3 sequences. The top ten clonotypes cover 2.5% to 3% of the sample. The sample taken for sequencing was blood. The receptors stem from a human donor with ulcerative colitis or Crohn's disease, or a healthy co-twin of an affected twin (not recorded which).

The chain combines TRBV19 with TRBJ2-7. CDR1 LNHDA and CDR2 SQIVND come from the germline V gene (reference sequence). This CDR3 contains 13 residues. The CDR3 protein is CASSIGLSGEQYF. Complete variable domain (other parts from reference TRBV19 and TRBJ2-7): DGGITQSPKYLFRKEGQNVTLSCEQNLNHDAMYWYRQDPGQGLRLIYYSQIVNDFQKGDIAEGYSVSREKKESFPLTVTSAQKNPTAFYLCASSIGLSGEQYFGPGTRLTVT.

J is TRBJ2-5 and V is TRBV6-6; TCRdb's assignment of TRBD2 cannot be checked, as there is no DNA. The CDR3 consists of 14 residues. Germline V lookup: CDR1 MNHNY, CDR2 SVGAGI (reference sequence). The CDR3: CASSYSIGMETQYF.

The CDR3 here is CSARIAGGPYEQYF. The chain combines TRBV20-1 with TRBJ2-7; TCRdb proposes TRBD2, but this gene call is untestable without DNA. Per the germline V gene, CDR1 is DFQATT and CDR2 is SNEGSKA (reference sequence). The CDR3 has 14 amino acids.

The chain combines TRBV6-5 with TRBJ2-1; TCRdb's D gene call, TRBD1, goes unchecked for lack of DNA. The CDR3 extends over 15 amino acids. CDR1 is MNHEY and CDR2 is SVGAGI in the germline V gene. CDR3: CASSYSLGTGGEQFF.

V is TRBV12-3 or TRBV12-4 and J is TRBJ2-2; TCRdb names TRBD1, which stays unverified in the absence of DNA. The CDR3 loop spans 16 amino acids. The CDR3 here is CASGIRDRVDTGELFF.

The chain combines TRBV18 with TRBJ2-3; the D call from TCRdb, TRBD2, cannot be confirmed without DNA. The CDR3 length is 18 residues. The germline gives CDR1 KGHSH, CDR2 LQKENI. The CDR3 loop is CASSPQAHSGATADTQYF.

The chain carries TRBV4-2 and TRBJ1-1; the D call of TRBD1 rests on TCRdb alone, since no DNA is present to check it. Germline loops: CDR1 LGHNA, CDR2 YNFKEQ. The CDR3 contains 14 residues. The chain's CDR3 is CASSQDIRGTEAFF.

V gene TRBV3-1 combines with J gene TRBJ1-6. Germline V lookup: CDR1 LGHDT, CDR2 YNNKEL (reference sequence). The CDR3 consists of 17 residues. The CDR3 is CASSQGAGRRARSPLHF.

The V gene is TRBV6-5, the J gene TRBJ1-4; no DNA is available, so the TRBD1 call from TCRdb remains unchecked. Germline CDR1 reads MNHEY; CDR2 reads SVGAGI. The CDR3 consists of 15 residues. The CDR3 sequence is CASSFQGVLGEKLFF.

This sequence joins TRBV29-1 and TRBJ2-5; TCRdb proposes TRBD2, but this gene call is untestable without DNA. Germline-derived CDR1 and CDR2 are SQVTM and ANQGSEA. This CDR3 contains 14 residues. CDR3 sequence: CSALLADKKETQYF.

The V call is TRBV4-1, the J call TRBJ2-5; no DNA is available, so the TRBD2 call from TCRdb remains unchecked. This CDR3 is built from 15 residues. Germline loops: CDR1 MGHRA, CDR2 YSYEKL. This CDR3 is CASSHLAGQEETQYF.

The chain couples TRBV2 to TRBJ1-5; checking the TCRdb D call of TRBD1 is not possible without DNA. Germline V gene data show CDR1 as SNHLY and CDR2 as FYNNEI. The CDR3 is 17 residues long. CDR3 residues: CASSAQRMVDRDQPQHF.

This chain uses TRBV4-3 with TRBJ2-3; the TCRdb call, TRBD1, lacks DNA for checking. There are 16 residues in the CDR3. Germline values: CDR1 LGHNA, CDR2 YSLEER. The CDR3 sequence is CASSFQAQGRADTQYF.

V is TRBV4-3 and J is TRBJ2-3; TCRdb calls TRBD2, which cannot be checked without DNA. This CDR3 is 16 amino acids long. Germline V gene sequence: CDR1 LGHNA, CDR2 YSLEER. The CDR3 here is CVSSQGVAGGTDTQYF.

J is TRBJ1-5 and V is TRBV12-3 or TRBV12-4; absent DNA, TCRdb's TRBD1 call cannot be checked. The CDR3 has 17 residues. The CDR3 sequence: CASRIGSLTGGGQPQHF.

V and J are TRBV4-2 and TRBJ1-2; TCRdb gives TRBD1 as the D gene, but with no DNA this cannot be confirmed. Germline CDR1 LGHNA, CDR2 YNFKEQ. The CDR3 has 15 amino acids. CDR3 amino acids: CASSQDRQGARGYTF.

The chain carries TRBV5-1 and TRBJ2-7; TCRdb's assignment of TRBD1 cannot be checked, as there is no DNA. The CDR3 is 14 amino acids. Germline V gene sequence: CDR1 SGHRS, CDR2 YFSETQ. The chain's CDR3 is CASSSGLGAREQYF.

This chain links TRBV5-5 with TRBJ2-6. Germline loops: CDR1 SGHKS, CDR2 YYEKEE (reference sequence). The CDR3 runs to 15 residues. The CDR3 protein is CASSLLVSGANVLTF. The full variable domain, in which reference TRBV5-5 and TRBJ2-6 provide the parts outside the CDR3, is DAGVTQSPTHLIKTRGQQVTLRCSPISGHKSVSWYQQVLGQGPQFIFQYYEKEERGRGNFPDRFSARQFPNYSSELNVNALLLGDSALYLCASSLLVSGANVLTFGAGSRLTVL.

This sequence joins TRBV27 and TRBJ2-3; TCRdb returns TRBD1, unconfirmable since there is no DNA. CDR3 length: 13 residues. CDR1 is MNHEY, CDR2 SMNVEV, per germline (reference sequence). This chain's CDR3 is CAAGQGAEDTQYF.